This T cell receptor (beta chain) was obtained from a study of T cells in Graves' hyperthyroidism and ophthalmopathy. This clonotype was detected many times. RNA transcripts provided the source from which TCR beta CDR3 regions were amplified. Initially, a first-round RT-PCR of the TCR CDR3 employed the HTBI primer set. Each CDR3 protein gets one entry after TCRdb re-called the multiplex PCR reads with MiXCR. The sample includes roughly 98,000 distinct CDR3 sequences, around 37% of them seen just once. These patients, aged 18 to 65, had recently diagnosed hyperthyroidism lasting under 2 months. The diagnostic basis comprised clinical symptoms, serum thyroxine and TRAb, thyroid ultrasound and orbital computed tomography. The sequencing input was peripheral blood or thyroid tissue (not recorded which). This sequence originates from a woman under 40 with Graves' hyperthyroidism.

The CDR3 sequence is CATHGWENSYEQYF. Here the CDR3 DNA reads TGTGCTACTCACGGTTGGGAGAACTCCTACGAGCAGTACTTC. V gene TRBV10-3 combines with J gene TRBJ2-7; the D gene is possibly TRBD2 (5 bases). Germline V lookup: CDR1 ENHRY, CDR2 SYGVKD. This CDR3 has 14 residues.